A single sample is the source of the 28 T cell receptor beta chains below, sequenced in a study of blood T cell repertoires in COVID-19. Profiled with immunoSEQ multiplex PCR; TCRdb holds only in-frame clones, not every one. The table shows 150,000 to 200,000 clones, with roughly nine tenths occurring only once. Material for sequencing was peripheral blood. These receptors were obtained from a man between 60 and 75 years old with active or convalescent COVID-19.

This chain joins TRBV19 and TRBJ1-4, with TRBD1 matching over 7 bases. This CDR3 is 15 amino acids long. The V and J ends lost 7 bases and 3 bases, in that order; junction bases with no gene match: 8. Germline CDR1 and CDR2: LNHDA and SQIVND (reference sequence). Here the CDR3 DNA reads TGTGCCAGTATGAGACCCGGGACAGCTAATGAAAAACTGTTTTTT. This gives the protein CASMRPGTANEKLFF.

The chain couples TRBV12-5 to TRBJ2-1, with D unresolved. This CDR3 has 15 amino acids. Germline lookup yields CDR1 LGHNT and CDR2 FRNRAP. Trimming cost V 2 bases and J 6 bases, with 14 bases left between them. CDR3 amino acids: CASGLLGLPSNEQFF. The CDR3 region has the DNA TGTGCTAGTGGTTTGCTAGGCCTTCCTTCCAATGAGCAGTTCTTC.

The gene calls are TRBV7-2 and TRBJ1-5, with D perhaps TRBD1 (6 bases). The CDR3 covers 14 residues. The germline CDR1 and CDR2 sequences are SGHTA and FQGNSA. V lost 8 bases, J lost 2 bases, and 13 bases lay in between. This chain's CDR3 is CASAQGGGNQPQHF. CDR3 bases: TGTGCCAGCGCACAGGGTGGTGGCAATCAGCCCCAGCATTTT.

V usage is TRBV2 and J usage is TRBJ2-3; 13 nucleotides line up with TRBD2. The CDR3 loop spans 15 amino acids. The trim removed 5 bases at V and 4 bases at J, leaving 3 bases unmatched. Germline CDR1 and CDR2: SNHLY and FYNNEI. In nucleotides, the CDR3 is TGTGCCAGCAGTCGACTAGCGGGGGGCCCAGATACGCAGTATTTT. Protein product: CASSRLAGGPDTQYF.

This clone was seen only once. The CDR3 nucleotides are TGTGCCAGCAGCTTGGGAGGCTACGAGCAGTACTTC. This encodes CASSLGGYEQYF. This chain joins TRBV5-4 and TRBJ2-7; unclear D gene. CDR3 size: 12 residues. Germline assignment: CDR1 SGHNT and CDR2 YYREEE (reference sequence). Trimming took off 0 bases at V and 3 bases at J, with 4 bases between the two ends. Looking up the rest from reference TRBV5-4 and TRBJ2-7 gives the full variable domain: ETGVTQSPTHLIKTRGQQVTLRCSSQSGHNTVSWYQQALGQGPQFIFQYYREEENGRGNFPPRFSGLQFPNYSSELNVNALELDDSALYLCASSLGGYEQYFGPGTRLTVT.

This chain connects TRBV3-1 (or the pseudogene TRBV3-2) to TRBJ1-2; TRBD1 matches at 11 bases. Per the germline V gene, CDR1 is LGHDT and CDR2 is YNNKEL (reference sequence). Losses at the gene ends were 3 bases for V and 7 bases for J; bases not matched to a gene: 7. The CDR3 runs to 15 residues. CDR3 in amino acids: CASSQGGQGAVGYTF. CDR3 nucleotides: TGTGCCAGCAGCCAGGGAGGACAGGGGGCGGTTGGCTACACCTTC.

The V call is TRBV27, the J call TRBJ2-1; TRBD2 aligns across 9 bases. V gave up 5 bases and J gave up 1 base; unmatched junction bases: 3. CDR1 MNHEY and CDR2 SMNVEV come from the germline V gene (reference sequence). CDR3 length equals 15 residues. The CDR3 nucleotides read TGTGCCAGCAGTCTTAGCGGGGGTTCCTACAATGAGCAGTTCTTC. Its translation: CASSLSGGSYNEQFF.

This clone was found a few times. The rearrangement joins TRBV5-1 to TRBJ1-6; 10 bases match TRBD1. V was pared by 4 bases and J by 5 bases, with 12 bases of the junction left unmatched. The CDR3 spans 18 residues. Looked up from germline, CDR1 is SGHRS and CDR2 is YFSETQ. CDR3 sequence (DNA): TGCGCCAGCAGCCCGCGGACAGGGGGGGATTTCAATAATTCACCCCTCCACTTT. Translated: CASSPRTGGDFNNSPLHF.

The V and J genes are TRBV5-8 and TRBJ2-7, with TRBD1 as a possible D gene (6 bases). V dropped 0 bases and J dropped 4 bases, with 17 bases sitting between them. The germline V gene has CDR1 SGHTS and CDR2 YDEGEE. The CDR3 runs 16 residues. CDR3 in DNA: TGTGCCAGCAGCTTGGAGGGACATCCATCCCTATACGAGCAGTACTTC. Translating gives CASSLEGHPSLYEQYF.

The rearrangement joins TRBV7-9 to TRBJ1-6, with 8 bases identical to TRBD1. This CDR3 has 15 residues. V gave up 2 bases and J gave up 6 bases; unmatched junction bases: 3. The germline V gene has CDR1 SEHNR and CDR2 FQNEAQ (reference sequence). For the CDR3, the DNA is TGTGCCAGCAGCTTATTCGACAGGGGTAATTCACCCCTCCACTTT. Its translation is CASSLFDRGNSPLHF.

The chain combines TRBV5-4 with TRBJ2-7; 7 positions match TRBD1. Trimming took 4 bases from V and 2 from J; bases not matched to a gene: 3. The germline V gene encodes CDR1 SGHNT and CDR2 YYREEE (reference sequence). The CDR3 runs to 13 residues. The CDR3: CASSRQGPYEQYF. CDR3 in DNA: TGTGCCAGCAGCCGACAGGGACCCTACGAGCAGTACTTC.

The chain employs TRBV20-1 and TRBJ2-7; 13 bases map to TRBD2. Per germline, CDR1 DFQATT and CDR2 SNEGSKA (reference sequence). V lost 4 bases to trimming and J lost 5 bases; unmatched junction nucleotides: 11. The CDR3 extends over 16 amino acids. CDR3 sequence reads: CSATEIRLAGGHEQYF. CDR3 nucleotides: TGCAGTGCTACTGAAATCCGACTAGCGGGAGGCCACGAGCAGTACTTC.

V gene TRBV6-5 combines with J gene TRBJ1-1, with a weak D call TRBD1 (6 bases). V lost 2 bases to trimming and J lost 1 base, with 11 bases between them. Germline CDR1 and CDR2: MNHEY and SVGAGI. The CDR3 is 15 residues long. CDR3 protein: CASSYRTVSNTEAFF. In DNA, the CDR3 is TGTGCCAGCAGTTACCGGACAGTCTCGAACACTGAAGCTTTCTTT.

The chain links TRBV6-1 to TRBJ1-1, with D hard to call. The V and J ends lost 1 base and 7 bases respectively, with 13 bases between them. CDR1 and CDR2 from the germline V gene are MNHNS and SASEGT. The CDR3 runs 14 residues. The CDR3 spells CASSEVAGALEAFF. The CDR3 coding sequence is TGTGCCAGCAGTGAAGTCGCAGGCGCTCTTGAAGCTTTCTTT.

The rearrangement uses TRBV10-2 and TRBJ1-1; D is perhaps TRBD1 (5 bases). The CDR3 extends over 13 amino acids. Germline V gives CDR1 WSHSY, CDR2 SAAADI. V was clipped by 4 bases and J by 5 bases, with 11 bases between them. CDR3 coding DNA: TGCGCCAGCAGTGGGCAGGGCGAAACTGAAGCTTTCTTT. As protein: CASSGQGETEAFF.

The chain employs TRBV18 and TRBJ1-6; TRBD1 matches 10 bases. This CDR3 comprises 14 residues. Germline V CDR1 and CDR2: KGHSH, LQKENI. V trimming: 2 bases; J trimming: 14 bases; junction bases outside the gene matches: 6. CDR3 amino acids: CASSPGTGERSLHF. CDR3 bases: TGTGCCAGCTCACCAGGGACAGGGGAAAGATCCCTCCACTTT. Filled out from reference TRBV18 and TRBJ1-6, the complete variable domain reads NAGVMQNPRHLVRRRGQEARLRCSPMKGHSHVYWYRQLPEEGLKFMVYLQKENIIDESGMPKERFSAEFPKEGPSILRIQQVVRGDSAAYFCASSPGTGERSLHFGNGTRLTVT.

The chain recombines TRBV6-5 with TRBJ2-2; 9 bases agree with TRBD1. V shed 6 bases and J 12 bases; nucleotides not matched to a gene: 8. Germline V lookup: CDR1 MNHEY, CDR2 SVGAGI. The CDR3 is 13 amino acids. The chain's CDR3 is CASSSGTGRKLFF. The DNA of the CDR3 is TGTGCCAGCAGCTCCGGGACAGGGAGGAAGCTGTTTTTT.

This chain joins TRBV20-1 and TRBJ1-1; D may be TRBD1 (6 bases). V lost 7 bases, J lost 11 bases, and 14 bases lay in between. Germline CDR1 is DFQATT and CDR2 is SNEGSKA (reference sequence). The CDR3 covers 10 residues. In nucleotides, the CDR3 is TGCAGTGTTCAGACAGGCGGGGCTTTCTTT. It yields the protein CSVQTGGAFF.

The CDR3 reads CASSTPGRFWGYTF. Written as DNA, the CDR3 is TGTGCCAGTAGTACCCCAGGGAGGTTTTGGGGCTACACCTTC. The chain uses TRBV19 and TRBJ1-2; D is possibly TRBD1 (5 bases). Germline CDR1 LNHDA, CDR2 SQIVND (reference sequence). The CDR3 consists of 14 residues. V was cut by 4 bases and J by 8 bases, with 17 bases left in between.

J is TRBJ1-3 and V is TRBV18; D ambiguous. Trimming shortened V by 1 base and J by 4 bases, and 14 bases separated the two germline ends. The CDR3 runs 16 residues. Germline loops: CDR1 KGHSH, CDR2 LQKENI. CDR3 sequence reads: CASSPLIGPGGNTIYF. CDR3 coding DNA: TGTGCCAGCTCACCACTGATCGGGCCGGGGGGAAACACCATATATTTT.

This rearrangement joins TRBV18 to TRBJ1-1; maybe TRBD1 (5 bases). Germline values: CDR1 KGHSH, CDR2 LQKENI. There are 18 residues in the CDR3. V lost 2 bases, J lost 0 bases, and 19 bases lay in between. DNA for the CDR3: TGTGCCAGCTCACCAGCCTCTCCAGGGAATGCCATGAACACTGAAGCTTTCTTT. Protein: CASSPASPGNAMNTEAFF.

The chain has TRBV3-1 (or the pseudogene TRBV3-2) and TRBJ1-1, with 7 nucleotides matching TRBD1. J gave up 7 bases and V 4 bases, and 9 bases lay outside the gene matches. Germline V CDR1 and CDR2: LGHDT, YNNKEL (reference sequence). The CDR3 is 14 amino acids. DNA for the CDR3: TGTGCCAGCAGCCCCTACAGGGGCATGTTTGAAGCTTTCTTT. Protein product: CASSPYRGMFEAFF.

The rearrangement uses TRBV18 and TRBJ1-1; D ambiguous. The V gene's germline CDR1 is KGHSH and CDR2 LQKENI. Trimming pared 2 bases from V and 8 bases from J, leaving 12 bases between. CDR3 length: 13 residues. The CDR3 sequence is CASSPGLQAEAFF. The CDR3 nucleotides are TGTGCCAGCTCACCAGGGTTGCAGGCAGAAGCTTTCTTT.

This chain joins TRBV7-2 and TRBJ2-1; TRBD1 matches 7 bases. Unmatched junction bases numbered 2, after V lost 5 bases and J lost 4 bases. This CDR3 contains 13 residues. The germline gives CDR1 SGHTA, CDR2 FQGNSA. CDR3 sequence reads: CASSTGQYNEQFF. CDR3 bases: TGTGCCAGCAGCACGGGACAGTACAATGAGCAGTTCTTC.

This chain uses TRBV18 with TRBJ2-7; no definite D call. V was shortened by 2 bases and J by 4 bases, with 12 bases between the two germline ends. This CDR3 comprises 14 residues. Germline loops: CDR1 KGHSH, CDR2 LQKENI. The CDR3 loop reads CASSPATPGYEQYF. The DNA of the CDR3 is TGTGCCAGCTCACCAGCGACACCTGGGTACGAGCAGTACTTC.

The chain joins TRBV7-9 to TRBJ2-1, with TRBD2 matching 7 bases. V was clipped by 4 bases and J by 6 bases; unmatched bases: 12. This CDR3 spans 16 amino acids. Germline assignment: CDR1 SEHNR and CDR2 FQNEAQ (reference sequence). In nucleotides, the CDR3 is TGTGCCAGCAGCTCAAGAAATCAAGGGACTATCAATGAGCAGTTCTTC. Translating gives CASSSRNQGTINEQFF.

The CDR3 sequence: CASSFREGVTDTQYF. DNA of the CDR3: TGTGCCAGCAGCTTTCGGGAGGGGGTCACAGATACGCAGTATTTT. This chain links TRBV7-2 with TRBJ2-3; 8 bases match TRBD2. Germline lookup yields CDR1 SGHTA and CDR2 FQGNSA. This CDR3 is 15 amino acids long. V gave up 3 bases and J gave up 2 bases; unmatched junction bases: 4.

The chain recombines TRBV9 with TRBJ1-1; no clear D. The CDR3 is made up of 13 amino acids. From germline, CDR1 is SGDLS and CDR2 YYNGEE. Trimming pared 2 bases from V and 3 bases from J, leaving 8 bases between. DNA for the CDR3: TGTGCCAGCAGCGTGAGGGCCCACACTGAAGCTTTCTTT. Amino acids: CASSVRAHTEAFF.